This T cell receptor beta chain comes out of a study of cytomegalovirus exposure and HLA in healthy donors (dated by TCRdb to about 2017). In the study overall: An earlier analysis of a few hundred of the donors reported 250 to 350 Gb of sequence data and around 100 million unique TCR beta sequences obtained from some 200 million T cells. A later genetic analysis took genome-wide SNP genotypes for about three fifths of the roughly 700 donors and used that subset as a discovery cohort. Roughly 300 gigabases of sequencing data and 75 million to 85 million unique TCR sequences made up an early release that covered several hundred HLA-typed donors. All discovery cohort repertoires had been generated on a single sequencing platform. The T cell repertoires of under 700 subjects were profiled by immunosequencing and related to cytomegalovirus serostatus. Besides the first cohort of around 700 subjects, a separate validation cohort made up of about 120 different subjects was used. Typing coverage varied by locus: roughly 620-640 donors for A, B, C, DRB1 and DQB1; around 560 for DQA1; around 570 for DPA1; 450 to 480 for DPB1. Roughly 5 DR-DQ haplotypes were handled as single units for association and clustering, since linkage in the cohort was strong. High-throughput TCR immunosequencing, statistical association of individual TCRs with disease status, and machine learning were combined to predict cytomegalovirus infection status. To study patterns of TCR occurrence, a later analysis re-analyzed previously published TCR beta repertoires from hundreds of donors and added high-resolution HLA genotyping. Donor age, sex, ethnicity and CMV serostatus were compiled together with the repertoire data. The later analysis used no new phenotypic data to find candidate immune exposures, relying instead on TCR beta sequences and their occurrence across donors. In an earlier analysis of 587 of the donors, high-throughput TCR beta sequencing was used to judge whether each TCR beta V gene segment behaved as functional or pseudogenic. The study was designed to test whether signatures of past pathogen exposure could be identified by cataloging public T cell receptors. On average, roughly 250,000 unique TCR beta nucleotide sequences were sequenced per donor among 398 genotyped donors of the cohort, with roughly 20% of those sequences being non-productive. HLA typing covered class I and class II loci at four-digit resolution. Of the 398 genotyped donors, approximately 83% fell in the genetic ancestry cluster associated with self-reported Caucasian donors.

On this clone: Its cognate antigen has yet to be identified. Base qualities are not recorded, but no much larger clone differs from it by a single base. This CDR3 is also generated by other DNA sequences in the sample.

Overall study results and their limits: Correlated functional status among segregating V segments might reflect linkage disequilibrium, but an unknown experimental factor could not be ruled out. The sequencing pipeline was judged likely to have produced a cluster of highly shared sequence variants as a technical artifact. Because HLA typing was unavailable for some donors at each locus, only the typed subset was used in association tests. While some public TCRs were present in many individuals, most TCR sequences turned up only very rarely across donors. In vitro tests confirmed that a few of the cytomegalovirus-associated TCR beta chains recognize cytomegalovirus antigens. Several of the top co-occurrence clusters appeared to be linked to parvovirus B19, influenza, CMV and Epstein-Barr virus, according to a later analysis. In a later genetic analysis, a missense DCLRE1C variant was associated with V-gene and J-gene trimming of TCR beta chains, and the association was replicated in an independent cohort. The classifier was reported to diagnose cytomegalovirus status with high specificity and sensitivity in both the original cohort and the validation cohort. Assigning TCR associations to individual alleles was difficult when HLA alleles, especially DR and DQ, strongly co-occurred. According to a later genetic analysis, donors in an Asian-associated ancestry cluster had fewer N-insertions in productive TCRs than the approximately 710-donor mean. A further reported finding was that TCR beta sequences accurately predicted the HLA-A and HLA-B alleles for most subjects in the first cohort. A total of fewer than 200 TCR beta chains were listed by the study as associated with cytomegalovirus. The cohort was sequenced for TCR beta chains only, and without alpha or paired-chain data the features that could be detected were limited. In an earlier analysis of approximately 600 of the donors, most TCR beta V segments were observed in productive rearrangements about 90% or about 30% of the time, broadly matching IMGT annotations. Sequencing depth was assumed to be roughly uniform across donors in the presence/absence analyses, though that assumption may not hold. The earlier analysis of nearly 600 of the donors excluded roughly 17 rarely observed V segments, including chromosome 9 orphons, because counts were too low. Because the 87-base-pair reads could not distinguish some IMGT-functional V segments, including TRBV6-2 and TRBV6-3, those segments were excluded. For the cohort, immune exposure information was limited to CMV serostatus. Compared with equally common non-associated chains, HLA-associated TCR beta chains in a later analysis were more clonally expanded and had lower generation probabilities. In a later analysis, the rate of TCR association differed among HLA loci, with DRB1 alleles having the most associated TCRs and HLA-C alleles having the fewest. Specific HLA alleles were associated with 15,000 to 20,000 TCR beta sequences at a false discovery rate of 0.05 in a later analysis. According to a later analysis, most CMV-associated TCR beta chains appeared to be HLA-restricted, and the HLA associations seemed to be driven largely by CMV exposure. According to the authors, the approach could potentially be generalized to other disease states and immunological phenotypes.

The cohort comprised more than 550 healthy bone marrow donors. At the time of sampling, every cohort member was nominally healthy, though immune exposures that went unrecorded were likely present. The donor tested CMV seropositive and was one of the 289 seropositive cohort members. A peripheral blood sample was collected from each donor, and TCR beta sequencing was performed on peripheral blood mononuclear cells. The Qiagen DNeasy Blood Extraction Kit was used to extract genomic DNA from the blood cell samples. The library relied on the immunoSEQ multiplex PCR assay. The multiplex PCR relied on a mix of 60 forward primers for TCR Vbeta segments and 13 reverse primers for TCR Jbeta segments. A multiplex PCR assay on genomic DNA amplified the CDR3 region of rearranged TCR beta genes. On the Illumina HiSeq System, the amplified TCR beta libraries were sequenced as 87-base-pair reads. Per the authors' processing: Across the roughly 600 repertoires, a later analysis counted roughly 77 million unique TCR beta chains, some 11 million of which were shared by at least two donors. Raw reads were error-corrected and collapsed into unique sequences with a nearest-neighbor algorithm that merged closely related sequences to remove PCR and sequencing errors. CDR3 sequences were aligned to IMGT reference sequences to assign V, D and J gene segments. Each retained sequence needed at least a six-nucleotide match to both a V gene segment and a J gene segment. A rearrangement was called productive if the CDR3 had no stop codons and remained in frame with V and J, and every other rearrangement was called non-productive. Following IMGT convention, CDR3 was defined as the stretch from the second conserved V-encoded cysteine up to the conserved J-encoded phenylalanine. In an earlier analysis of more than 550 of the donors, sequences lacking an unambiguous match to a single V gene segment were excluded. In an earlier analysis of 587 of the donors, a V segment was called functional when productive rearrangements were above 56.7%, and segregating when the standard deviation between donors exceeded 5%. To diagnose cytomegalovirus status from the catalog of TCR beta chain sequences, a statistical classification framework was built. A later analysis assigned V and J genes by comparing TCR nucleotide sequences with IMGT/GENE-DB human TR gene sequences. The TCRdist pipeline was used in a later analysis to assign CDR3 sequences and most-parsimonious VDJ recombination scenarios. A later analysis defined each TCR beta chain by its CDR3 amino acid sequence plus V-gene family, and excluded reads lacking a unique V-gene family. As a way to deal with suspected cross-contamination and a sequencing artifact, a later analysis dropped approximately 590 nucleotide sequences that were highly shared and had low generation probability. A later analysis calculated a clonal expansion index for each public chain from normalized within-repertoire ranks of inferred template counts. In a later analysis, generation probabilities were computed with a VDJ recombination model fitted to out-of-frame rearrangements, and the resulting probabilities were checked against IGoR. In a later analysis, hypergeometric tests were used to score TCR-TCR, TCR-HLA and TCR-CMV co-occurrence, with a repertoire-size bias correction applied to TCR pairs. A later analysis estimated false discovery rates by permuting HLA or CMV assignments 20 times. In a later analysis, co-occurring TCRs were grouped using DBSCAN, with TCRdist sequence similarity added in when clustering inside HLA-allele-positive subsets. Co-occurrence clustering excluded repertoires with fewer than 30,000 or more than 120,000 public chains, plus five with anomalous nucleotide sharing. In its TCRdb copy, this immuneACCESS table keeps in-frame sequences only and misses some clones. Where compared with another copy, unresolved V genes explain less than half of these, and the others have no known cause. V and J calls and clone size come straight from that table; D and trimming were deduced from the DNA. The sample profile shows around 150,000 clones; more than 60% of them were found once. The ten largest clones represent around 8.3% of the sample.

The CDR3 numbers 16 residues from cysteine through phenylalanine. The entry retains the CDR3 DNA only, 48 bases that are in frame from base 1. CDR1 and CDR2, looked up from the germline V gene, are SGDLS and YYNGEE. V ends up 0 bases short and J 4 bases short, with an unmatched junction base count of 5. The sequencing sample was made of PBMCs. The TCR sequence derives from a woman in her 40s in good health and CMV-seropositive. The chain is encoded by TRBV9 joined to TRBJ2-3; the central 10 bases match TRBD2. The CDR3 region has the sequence CASSVDLAGAADTQYF. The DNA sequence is TGTGCCAGCAGCGTAGATCTAGCGGGAGCTGCAGATACGCAGTATTTT.